This T cell receptor beta chain was sequenced in a study of beta chain features in type 1 diabetes. Study findings and constraints: Type 1 diabetes patients had TCRB CDR3s that were shorter (moderately but significantly so) in all four CD4+ subsets.

Germline loops: CDR1 SEHNR, CDR2 FQNEAQ (reference sequence). CDR3 length equals 13 residues. V gave up 2 bases and J gave up 6 bases, with 10 bases separating them. Regarding this clone: Its matching antigen is unknown.

Investigators reverse transcribed all isolated RNA, so they sequenced expressed TCRB transcripts. The method was immunoSEQ multiplex PCR; TCRdb's version includes in-frame clones alone and lacks a portion of them. The table shows around 250,000 clones, with 13% to 15% occurring only once. V gene TRBV7-9 combines with J gene TRBJ1-2; a weak D match, TRBD1 (5 bases). The sample consisted of naive CD4+ T cells from blood. The sequence came from a man aged 25 to 40 with type 1 diabetes. The CDR3 DNA follows: TGTGCCAGCAGCTTAATCACGGGGGATGGCTACACCTTC. This translates into CASSLITGDGYTF.